A selection of T cell receptor beta chains follows, all from one sample in a study of CD8 T cells in Susac syndrome. TCRdb reprocessed the immunoSEQ multiplex PCR reads via MiXCR and lists one record per CDR3 protein. This sample has more than 90,000 distinct CDR3 sequences, with more than 85% found just once. Material for sequencing was CD4+ T cells from PBMCs. The receptors were gathered from a human donor with multiple sclerosis. The CDR3 runs from the conserved cysteine through the conserved F or W. The order of the fields is clone size, J gene, V gene, D gene, CDR3 DNA, CDR3 protein. D genes are given only for firm matches. Not all rows give a size; the values are once, few, many and, for expanded clones, a class.

clone_size: .; j_call: TRBJ2-3; v_call: TRBV4-3; d_call: .; cdr3_nt: TGCGCCAGCAGCCAAGATGGGCAGAGCACAGATACGCAGTATTTT; cdr3_aa: CASSQDGQSTDTQYF
clone_size: .; j_call: TRBJ1-6; v_call: TRBV20-1; d_call: .; cdr3_nt: TGCAGTGCCCTCAGGGGTATGGGTTCACCCCTCCACTTT; cdr3_aa: CSALRGMGSPLHF
clone_size: few; j_call: TRBJ2-7; v_call: TRBV29-1; d_call: TRBD1; cdr3_nt: TGCAGCGTTGCCAGGGGGCGAAACTACGAGCAGTACTTC; cdr3_aa: CSVARGRNYEQYF
clone_size: .; j_call: TRBJ2-7; v_call: TRBV12-3/TRBV12-4; d_call: .; cdr3_nt: TGTGCCAGCAGTTTACTGTCGACAGGTAGATCCTACGAGCAGTACTTC; cdr3_aa: CASSLLSTGRSYEQYF
clone_size: once; j_call: TRBJ1-1; v_call: TRBV30; d_call: .; cdr3_nt: TGTGCCTGGAGTGACAACCCTCAGGGGAGGGCTTTCTTT; cdr3_aa: CAWSDNPQGRAFF
clone_size: .; j_call: TRBJ2-3; v_call: TRBV6-1; d_call: TRBD2; cdr3_nt: TGTGCCAGCAGACAACTAGCGGGGGGCCTTAGCACAGATACGCAGTATTTT; cdr3_aa: CASRQLAGGLSTDTQYF
clone_size: .; j_call: TRBJ2-3; v_call: TRBV5-1; d_call: .; cdr3_nt: TGCGCCAGCAGCTTGGGTGGAGGGACGACAGATACGCAGTATTTT; cdr3_aa: CASSLGGGTTDTQYF
clone_size: .; j_call: TRBJ2-5; v_call: TRBV5-6; d_call: .; cdr3_nt: TGTGCCAGCAGCCACAGGGTGGGGGAGACCCAGTACTTC; cdr3_aa: CASSHRVGETQYF
clone_size: .; j_call: TRBJ1-5; v_call: TRBV27; d_call: TRBD1; cdr3_nt: TGTGCCAGCAGTATAAGACAGGGTAGCCATCAGCCCCAGCATTTT; cdr3_aa: CASSIRQGSHQPQHF
clone_size: .; j_call: TRBJ2-5; v_call: TRBV12-3/TRBV12-4; d_call: TRBD1; cdr3_nt: TGTGCCAGCAGTTGGACAGGGGGCGACGGGGAGACCCAGTACTTC; cdr3_aa: CASSWTGGDGETQYF
clone_size: .; j_call: TRBJ1-3; v_call: TRBV20-1; d_call: .; cdr3_nt: TGCAGTGCTAGAGATCCCGTCTCTGGAAACACCATATATTTT; cdr3_aa: CSARDPVSGNTIYF
clone_size: .; j_call: TRBJ1-5; v_call: TRBV6-2/TRBV6-3; d_call: .; cdr3_nt: TGTGCCAGCAGTTACTCCGGGCTCAATCAGCCCCAGCATTTT; cdr3_aa: CASSYSGLNQPQHF
clone_size: .; j_call: TRBJ2-1; v_call: TRBV19; d_call: TRBD2; cdr3_nt: TGTGCCAGTAGTACTCTAGCGGGGGGGCCCTATGAGCAGTTCTTC; cdr3_aa: CASSTLAGGPYEQFF
clone_size: .; j_call: TRBJ1-5; v_call: TRBV2; d_call: .; cdr3_nt: TGTGCCAGCAGAAAGGGGGTGGCGGGGCAGCCCCAGCATTTT; cdr3_aa: CASRKGVAGQPQHF
clone_size: .; j_call: TRBJ2-6; v_call: TRBV20-1; d_call: TRBD1; cdr3_nt: TGCAGTGCTAGATTACAGGGGACTGGGGCCAACGTCCTGACTTTC; cdr3_aa: CSARLQGTGANVLTF
clone_size: .; j_call: TRBJ1-2; v_call: TRBV30; d_call: TRBD1; cdr3_nt: TGTGCCTGGCAGGGGGTGGTTGGCTACACCTTC; cdr3_aa: CAWQGVVGYTF
clone_size: .; j_call: TRBJ1-2; v_call: TRBV4-1; d_call: TRBD1; cdr3_nt: TGCGCCAGCAGCCAAGACGGACAGGGGGCTATTGGCTACACCTTC; cdr3_aa: CASSQDGQGAIGYTF
clone_size: .; j_call: TRBJ1-5; v_call: TRBV30; d_call: .; cdr3_nt: TGTGCCTGGAGTTTACTGGAAGGACAGCCCCAGCATTTT; cdr3_aa: CAWSLLEGQPQHF
clone_size: .; j_call: TRBJ2-6; v_call: TRBV9; d_call: .; cdr3_nt: TGTGCCAGCAGCGTAGCTTTGCTGTTACCTAACTCTGGGGCCAACGTCCTGACTTTC; cdr3_aa: CASSVALLLPNSGANVLTF
clone_size: .; j_call: TRBJ1-4; v_call: TRBV29-1; d_call: .; cdr3_nt: TGCAGCGTGGCGCCTGCTAATGAAAAACTGTTTTTT; cdr3_aa: CSVAPANEKLFF
clone_size: .; j_call: TRBJ1-6; v_call: TRBV20-1; d_call: TRBD1; cdr3_nt: TGCAGTGCTAGGACCCGGACAGGGAATTCACCCCTCCACTTT; cdr3_aa: CSARTRTGNSPLHF
clone_size: .; j_call: TRBJ2-2; v_call: TRBV5-1; d_call: TRBD1; cdr3_nt: TGCGCCAGCAGTCCCAGGGGGCTTGGCACCGGGGAGCTGTTTTTT; cdr3_aa: CASSPRGLGTGELFF
clone_size: .; j_call: TRBJ2-7; v_call: TRBV5-1; d_call: .; cdr3_nt: TGCGCCAGCAGCTTGAATGGGGGCGCCCCCTACGAGCAGTACTTC; cdr3_aa: CASSLNGGAPYEQYF
clone_size: .; j_call: TRBJ2-2; v_call: TRBV5-4; d_call: .; cdr3_nt: TGTGCCAGCAGCTTGGATGCCGCGAGCACCGACACCGGGGAGCTGTTTTTT; cdr3_aa: CASSLDAASTDTGELFF
clone_size: few; j_call: TRBJ2-6; v_call: TRBV5-1; d_call: .; cdr3_nt: TGCGCCAGCAGCTCACTTAACTCTGGGGCCAACGTCCTGACTTTC; cdr3_aa: CASSSLNSGANVLTF
clone_size: .; j_call: TRBJ2-1; v_call: TRBV4-2; d_call: .; cdr3_nt: TGTGCCAGCACACAACCGGGGGTAAGCAATGAGCAGTTCTTC; cdr3_aa: CASTQPGVSNEQFF
clone_size: .; j_call: TRBJ1-3; v_call: TRBV19; d_call: .; cdr3_nt: TGTGCCAGTAGTCGCTCGGGCATCGCTGGAAACACCATATATTTT; cdr3_aa: CASSRSGIAGNTIYF
clone_size: .; j_call: TRBJ1-2; v_call: TRBV20-1; d_call: .; cdr3_nt: TGCAGTGCTAGCCCCGGTCGGGCAGCACATTATGGCTACACCTTC; cdr3_aa: CSASPGRAAHYGYTF
clone_size: .; j_call: TRBJ2-7; v_call: TRBV11-1; d_call: .; cdr3_nt: TGTGCCAGCAGCATCGGACGGATCTACGAGCAGTACTTC; cdr3_aa: CASSIGRIYEQYF
clone_size: .; j_call: TRBJ1-3; v_call: TRBV7-2; d_call: .; cdr3_nt: TGTGCCAGCAGCTTAGATCCGGGTACGACTGGAAACACCATATATTTT; cdr3_aa: CASSLDPGTTGNTIYF
clone_size: .; j_call: TRBJ1-2; v_call: TRBV19; d_call: TRBD1; cdr3_nt: TGTGCCAGTAGTATACCCGGACAGGGACTCTATGGCTACACCTTC; cdr3_aa: CASSIPGQGLYGYTF
clone_size: .; j_call: TRBJ2-1; v_call: TRBV4-2; d_call: .; cdr3_nt: TGTGCCAGCAGCCCTCCTTTGGGCTTCGGGCATGAGCAGTTCTTC; cdr3_aa: CASSPPLGFGHEQFF
clone_size: .; j_call: TRBJ1-5; v_call: TRBV7-2; d_call: .; cdr3_nt: TGTGCCAGCAGCACGGACAGCCACAATCAGCCCCAGCATTTT; cdr3_aa: CASSTDSHNQPQHF
clone_size: .; j_call: TRBJ1-6; v_call: TRBV20-1; d_call: .; cdr3_nt: TGCAGTGCTTGGGCGGGAGTTGGAAATTCACCCCTCCACTTT; cdr3_aa: CSAWAGVGNSPLHF
clone_size: .; j_call: TRBJ1-1; v_call: TRBV5-1; d_call: TRBD1; cdr3_nt: TGCGCCAGCAGCAGGGGCCAGGGGGCGCGAGAAACTGAAGCTTTCTTT; cdr3_aa: CASSRGQGARETEAFF